The 3 T cell receptor beta chains below were found in one sample sequenced in a study of tumor-infiltrating lymphocytes in primary liver carcinoma. DNA and RNA were both co-extracted from around 20-30 mg of bulk tissue that had not been sorted. TCR beta cDNA was made from 500 ng total RNA with a constant-region primer. Three nested multiplex PCR rounds of slightly modified ARM-PCR generated TCR beta libraries. Researchers ran the first two PCR rounds for ten to eleven cycles each with TRBV1-TRBV30 forward primers and a C-beta reverse primer. TCRdb re-analysed the multiplex PCR reads in MiXCR, keeping a single row per CDR3 protein. The sample contains just under 95,000 distinct CDR3 sequences, 65% to 70% of which appear only once. The material sequenced was tumor-adjacent normal liver tissue. Receptors were obtained from a man aged 35-49 years with primary liver carcinoma and hepatitis B virus infection.

Comment on this clonotype: Its ends do not fully match the called genes, so a read error is possible. The chain uses TRBV19 and TRBJ2-1, with 9 bases matching TRBD2. CDR1 LNHDA and CDR2 SQIVND come from the germline V gene (reference sequence). CDR3 size: 16 residues. The CDR3 region has the DNA TGTACCAGTAGTATAGAGAGGGCTTGCGGGAGGGATGAGCAGTTCTTC. Its protein is CTSSIERACGRDEQFF.

On this clonotype: The CDR3 carries no conserved terminal phenylalanine or tryptophan, so it likely arises from a read error. The limits of the CDR3 on the DNA are not certain, so only TCRdb's listed CDR3 is given. The rearrangement uses TRBV12-3 or TRBV12-4 and TRBJ2-7; the DNA was not used to check the table's D call, TRBD1. A total of 14 residues make up the CDR3, ends included. The CDR3 loop is CVSSGPPRPYEQYL.

The chain has TRBV18 and TRBJ2-7; TRBD1 agrees at 8 bases. The CDR3 has 16 residues. With V trimmed by 4 bases and J by 2 bases, 10 bases remained unmatched. Germline V CDR1 and CDR2: KGHSH, LQKENI. The CDR3 nucleotides read TGTGCCAGCTCACTCCGCTTGACAGGGGTAACCTACGAGCAGTACTTC. As protein: CASSLRLTGVTYEQYF.